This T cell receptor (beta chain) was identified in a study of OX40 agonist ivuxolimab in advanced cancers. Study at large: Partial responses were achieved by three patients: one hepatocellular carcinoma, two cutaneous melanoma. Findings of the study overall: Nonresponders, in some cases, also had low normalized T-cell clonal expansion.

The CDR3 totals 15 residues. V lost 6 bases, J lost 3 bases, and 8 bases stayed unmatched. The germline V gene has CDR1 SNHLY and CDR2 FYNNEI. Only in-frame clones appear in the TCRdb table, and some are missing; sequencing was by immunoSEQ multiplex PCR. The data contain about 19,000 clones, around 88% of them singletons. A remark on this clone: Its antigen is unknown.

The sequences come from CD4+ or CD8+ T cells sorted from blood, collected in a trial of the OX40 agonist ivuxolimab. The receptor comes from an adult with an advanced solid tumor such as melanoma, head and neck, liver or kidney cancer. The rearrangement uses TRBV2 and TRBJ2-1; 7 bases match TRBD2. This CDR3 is CASREQRDRYNEQFF. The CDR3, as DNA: TGTGCCAGCAGAGAACAGCGGGACCGCTACAATGAGCAGTTCTTC. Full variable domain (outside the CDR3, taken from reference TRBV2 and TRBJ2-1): EPEVTQTPSHQVTQMGQEVILRCVPISNHLYFYWYRQILGQKVEFLVSFYNNEISEKSEIFDDQFSVERPDGSNFTLKIRSTKLEDSAMYFCASREQRDRYNEQFFGPGTRLTVL.